The 27 T cell receptor beta chains below come from one sample, sequenced in a study of T cell responses to AZD1222 COVID-19 vaccine. Sequencing was performed with immunoSEQ multiplex PCR; in TCRdb, only in-frame clones are kept and a portion is missing. The sample contains about 56,000 clones, 65% to 90% of which appear only once. The sequenced sample was peripheral blood, obtained 28 days after the second AZD1222 dose. The receptors derive from an adult who received the AZD1222 COVID-19 vaccine.

The rearrangement uses TRBV28 and TRBJ1-3, with a possible D match to TRBD1 (5 bases). CDR1 and CDR2 (germline): MDHEN, SYDVKM. The CDR3 has 14 amino acids. Trimming shortened V by 6 bases and J by 1 base, and 10 bases separated the two germline ends. The CDR3 DNA sequence: TGTGCCAGCAGGGGTTGGGGGTCTGGAAACACCATATATTTT. The encoded protein is CASRGWGSGNTIYF.

V gene TRBV30 combines with J gene TRBJ1-3, with D hard to call. Trimming removed 0 bases at V and 0 bases at J, with 3 bases between. The CDR3 is 13 amino acids. Germline V gene sequence: CDR1 GTSNPN, CDR2 SVGIG (reference sequence). For the CDR3, the DNA is TGTGCCTGGAGTGTTAGCTCTGGAAACACCATATATTTT. Protein product: CAWSVSSGNTIYF. The entire variable domain, with the rest obtained from reference TRBV30 and TRBJ1-3, is as follows: SQTIHQWPATLVQPVGSPLSLECTVEGTSNPNLYWYRQAAGRGLQLLFYSVGIGQISSEVPQNLSASRPQDRQFILSSKKLLLSDSGFYLCAWSVSSGNTIYFGEGSWLTVV.

The genes are TRBV7-9 and TRBJ1-5; the D is unclear. Per the germline V gene, CDR1 is SEHNR and CDR2 is FQNEAQ (reference sequence). Trimming cost V 1 base and J 3 bases, with 7 bases left between them. CDR3 length: 14 residues. CDR3 DNA sequence: TGTGCCAGCAGCTTAGTGGGTTTCAATCAGCCCCAGCATTTT. It specifies CASSLVGFNQPQHF.

V usage is TRBV18 and J usage is TRBJ1-4, with D possibly TRBD1 on 5 matching bases. Germline V lookup: CDR1 KGHSH, CDR2 LQKENI. V lost 4 bases and J lost 4, with 13 bases in between. The CDR3 sequence is 15 residues long. The CDR3 is CASSLSDSLNEKLFF. The CDR3 DNA is TGTGCCAGCTCACTAAGCGACAGCCTTAATGAAAAACTGTTTTTT.

The chain carries TRBV7-2 and TRBJ1-6; D is undetermined. CDR1 and CDR2 from the germline V gene are SGHTA and FQGNSA. The CDR3 consists of 14 residues. Trimming stripped 5 bases from V and 10 bases from J, with 15 bases between. CDR3 sequence (DNA): TGTGCCAGCAGCCCCCGGGCCTTTGGGTCACCCCTCCACTTT. Amino acid sequence: CASSPRAFGSPLHF.

In this sample, this clone turned up a few times. This chain links TRBV2 with TRBJ2-3; the D is unclear. This CDR3 region has 13 residues. Germline V gene sequence: CDR1 SNHLY, CDR2 FYNNEI. V was shortened by 3 bases and J by 2 bases, with 6 bases between the two germline ends. In DNA, the CDR3 is TGTGCCAGCAGTGATATGGACACAGATACGCAGTATTTT. This sequence encodes CASSDMDTDTQYF.

V is TRBV4-2 and J is TRBJ1-6, with 7 nucleotides matching TRBD1. J was trimmed by 7 bases and V by 0 bases; bases with no gene match: 3. The CDR3 is 15 residues long. Per the germline V gene, CDR1 is LGHNA and CDR2 is YNFKEQ. The CDR3 spells CASSQERGQNSPLHF. The CDR3 nucleotides read TGTGCCAGCAGCCAAGAGCGGGGACAGAATTCACCCCTCCACTTT.

The rearrangement links TRBV6-5 to TRBJ1-1; possible D gene TRBD1, 5 bases. Trimming pared 2 bases from V and 8 bases from J, leaving 12 bases between. This CDR3 region has 13 residues. Germline CDR1 and CDR2: MNHEY and SVGAGI. The CDR3 region is CASSYGGTQEAFF. CDR3 nucleotide sequence: TGTGCCAGCAGTTACGGGGGGACTCAAGAAGCTTTCTTT.

By sample share, this clone is large. The V call is TRBV6-5, the J call TRBJ1-1; perhaps TRBD1 as D (5 bases). The CDR3 is made up of 13 amino acids. The ends were cut back, 5 bases at V and 1 base at J, with 8 bases in the middle. CDR1 and CDR2 from the germline V gene are MNHEY and SVGAGI. The CDR3 reads CASSHRTNTEAFF. In DNA form, the CDR3 reads TGTGCCAGCAGTCACAGGACGAACACTGAAGCTTTCTTT.

J is TRBJ2-2 and V is TRBV9; D may be TRBD2 (6 bases). Trimming pared 4 bases from V and 4 bases from J, leaving 17 bases between. The CDR3 runs to 16 residues. Germline assignment: CDR1 SGDLS and CDR2 YYNGEE. The CDR3 protein is CASSFRPLGGTGELFF. In DNA, the CDR3 is TGTGCCAGCAGCTTTCGACCCCTGGGGGGCACCGGGGAGCTGTTTTTT. Looking up the rest from reference TRBV9 and TRBJ2-2 gives the full variable domain: DSGVTQTPKHLITATGQRVTLRCSPRSGDLSVYWYQQSLDQGLQFLIQYYNGEERAKGNILERFSAQQFPDLHSELNLSSLELGDSALYFCASSFRPLGGTGELFFGEGSRLTVL.

V gene TRBV21-1 combines with J gene TRBJ2-5; the table's D gene call, TRBD2, was not cross checked with the DNA. TRBV21-1 has pseudogene status. The CDR3 has 20 residues. CDR3: CASSNFIRSGIKPWGETQYF. The CDR3 DNA sequence: TGTGCCAGCAGCAACTTCATTCGCAGCGGAATCAAACCCTGGGGAGAGACCCAGTACTTC.

This chain connects TRBV9 to TRBJ2-1, with TRBD1 matching over 10 bases. V was clipped by 4 bases and J by 3 bases; unmatched bases: 1. The CDR3 runs 14 residues. Germline loops: CDR1 SGDLS, CDR2 YYNGEE. This CDR3 reads CASSRTGGYNEQFF. In DNA form, the CDR3 reads TGTGCCAGCAGCCGGACAGGGGGCTACAATGAGCAGTTCTTC.

This chain links TRBV6-1 with TRBJ2-7, with 9 bases identical to TRBD1. Unmatched junction bases numbered 5, after V lost 1 base and J lost 4 bases. The germline V gene has CDR1 MNHNS and CDR2 SASEGT. The CDR3 loop spans 15 amino acids. CDR3 sequence: CASSEGTGAGYEQYF. The CDR3 DNA follows: TGTGCCAGCAGTGAAGGGACAGGGGCAGGATACGAGCAGTACTTC.

The chain couples TRBV5-6 to TRBJ1-2, with D tentatively TRBD1 (5 bases). V was shortened by 4 bases and J by 1 base, with 11 bases between the two germline ends. Germline V gives CDR1 SGHDT, CDR2 YYEEEE. The CDR3 has 14 amino acids. Here the CDR3 DNA reads TGTGCCAGCAGCCCTGGGGGGGATAACTATGGCTACACCTTC. Translating gives CASSPGGDNYGYTF. The full variable domain, rest sourced from reference TRBV5-6 and TRBJ1-2, is DAGVTQSPTHLIKTRGQQVTLRCSPKSGHDTVSWYQQALGQGPQFIFQYYEEEERQRGNFPDRFSGHQFPNYSSELNVNALLLGDSALYLCASSPGGDNYGYTFGSGTRLTVV.

CDR3 sequence (DNA): TGTGCCAGCCGGGAGGGTATCACCGGGGAGCTGTTTTTT. This encodes CASREGITGELFF. The chain uses TRBV6-5 and TRBJ2-2, with 8 bases identical to TRBD2. This CDR3 contains 13 residues. J lost 4 bases, V lost 8 bases, and 3 bases had no gene match. Germline CDR1 reads MNHEY; CDR2 reads SVGAGI.

The chain employs TRBV7-8 and TRBJ2-3, with TRBD2 identical over 13 bases. V shed 7 bases, J shed 1 base, and the junction held 5 bases outside the gene matches. The CDR3 consists of 16 residues. Germline lookup yields CDR1 SGHVS and CDR2 FQNEAQ. The CDR3 DNA reads as TGTGCCAGCAACCCTGGACTAGCGGGGGGCACAGATACGCAGTATTTT. Encoded protein: CASNPGLAGGTDTQYF. Together with reference TRBV7-8 and TRBJ2-3, the CDR3 gives the full variable domain: GAGVSQSPRYKVAKRGQDVALRCDPISGHVSLFWYQQALGQGPEFLTYFQNEAQLDKSGLPSDRFFAERPEGSVSTLKIQRTQQEDSAVYLCASNPGLAGGTDTQYFGPGTRLTVL.

The chain links TRBV5-5 to TRBJ1-6, with a weak D call TRBD1 (6 bases). CDR1 is SGHKS and CDR2 is YYEKEE in the germline V gene (reference sequence). This CDR3 has 14 residues. The V and J ends lost 4 bases and 4 bases respectively, with 9 bases between them. The CDR3 sequence: CASSPDRYNSPLHF. The CDR3 DNA reads TGTGCCAGCAGCCCAGACAGGTATAATTCACCCCTCCACTTT.

The chain has TRBV10-3 and TRBJ1-1; possibly TRBD1 for D (6 bases). Trimming left V 3 bases short and J 1 base short, with 15 bases between. In germline, CDR1 is ENHRY, CDR2 SYGVKD. CDR3 length equals 16 residues. The chain's CDR3 is CAISDLGAPGNTEAFF. The CDR3 bases are TGTGCCATCAGTGATTTGGGGGCCCCAGGGAACACTGAAGCTTTCTTT.

The genes are TRBV6-1 and TRBJ2-7; a weak D match, TRBD2 (5 bases). The CDR3 covers 15 residues. Germline V gene lookup returns CDR1 MNHNS and CDR2 SASEGT. The ends were cut back, 2 bases at V and 3 bases at J, with 14 bases in the middle. CDR3 loop: CASSENAGGIYEQYF. The CDR3 coding sequence is TGTGCCAGCAGTGAAAATGCGGGCGGAATCTACGAGCAGTACTTC.

The chain is built from TRBV19 and TRBJ1-2; D is possibly TRBD1 (5 bases). This CDR3 contains 16 residues. The V and J ends lost 3 bases and 4 bases respectively, with 18 bases between them. Germline V CDR1 and CDR2: LNHDA, SQIVND (reference sequence). CDR3 residues: CASSISLRVKGYGYTF. The CDR3 DNA sequence: TGTGCCAGTAGTATTAGCCTCAGGGTAAAGGGCTATGGCTACACCTTC. Combining the CDR3 with reference TRBV19 and TRBJ1-2 gives the whole variable domain DGGITQSPKYLFRKEGQNVTLSCEQNLNHDAMYWYRQDPGQGLRLIYYSQIVNDFQKGDIAEGYSVSREKKESFPLTVTSAQKNPTAFYLCASSISLRVKGYGYTFGSGTRLTVV.

The chain uses TRBV4-2 and TRBJ1-3; D is unclear. The CDR3 length is 16 residues. V lost 2 bases and J 0 bases, leaving 11 bases between the germline ends. From germline, CDR1 is LGHNA and CDR2 YNFKEQ. CDR3 region: CASSQPRAGSGNTIYF. The CDR3 DNA reads TGTGCCAGCAGCCAACCGAGGGCTGGCTCTGGAAACACCATATATTTT.

The rearrangement uses TRBV6-2 or TRBV6-3 and TRBJ1-6; 10 nucleotides line up with TRBD1. The CDR3 sequence is 19 residues long. Germline-derived CDR1 and CDR2 are MNHEY and SVGEGT. V shed 0 bases and J 7 bases; nucleotides not matched to a gene: 12. In DNA form, the CDR3 reads TGTGCCAGCAGTTACTCGTCCCGGGACAGGGGTGAGCGGAATTCACCCCTCCACTTT. Its translation: CASSYSSRDRGERNSPLHF.

The chain has TRBV20-1 and TRBJ2-3; TRBD2 is a possible D gene (5 bases). This CDR3 spans 15 amino acids. CDR1 is DFQATT, CDR2 SNEGSKA, per germline (reference sequence). Deletions cut 3 bases from V and 4 bases from J, with 17 bases between. CDR3 residues: CSASRTPRTADTQYF. In nucleotides, the CDR3 is TGCAGTGCTAGTCGGACTCCCCGAACGGCAGATACGCAGTATTTT.

The rearrangement links TRBV2 to TRBJ2-5; D gene unclear. Deletions cut 5 bases from V and 5 bases from J, with 9 bases between. This CDR3 region has 12 residues. From germline, CDR1 is SNHLY and CDR2 FYNNEI. The CDR3 DNA is TGTGCCAGCAGTCCTGGTTCGGAGACCCAGTACTTC. Translating gives CASSPGSETQYF.

The chain couples TRBV20-1 to TRBJ1-2; unclear D gene. The germline V and J ends were trimmed by 3 bases and 6 bases, with 11 bases remaining between them. The CDR3 is 12 residues long. Germline lookup yields CDR1 DFQATT and CDR2 SNEGSKA (reference sequence). CDR3 nucleotide sequence: TGCAGTGCTAGTAGCCCTTTTAATGGCTACACCTTC. As protein: CSASSPFNGYTF.

The V and J genes are TRBV2 and TRBJ1-2; D not certain. V dropped 4 bases and J dropped 0 bases, with 6 bases sitting between them. CDR3 length: 13 amino acids. The germline V gene has CDR1 SNHLY and CDR2 FYNNEI. This chain's CDR3 is CASSVKPNYGYTF. The CDR3, as DNA: TGTGCCAGCAGTGTCAAACCTAACTATGGCTACACCTTC. Combining the CDR3 with reference TRBV2 and TRBJ1-2 gives the whole variable domain EPEVTQTPSHQVTQMGQEVILRCVPISNHLYFYWYRQILGQKVEFLVSFYNNEISEKSEIFDDQFSVERPDGSNFTLKIRSTKLEDSAMYFCASSVKPNYGYTFGSGTRLTVV.

This chain connects TRBV5-1 to TRBJ2-1; 7 positions match TRBD1. The length of the CDR3 is 16 residues. After removal of 1 base from V and 8 bases from J, the junction contained 12 bases not matched to a gene. Germline CDR1 and CDR2: SGHRS and YFSETQ. The CDR3 here is CASSLSGTVYIDEQFF. The CDR3 nucleotides read TGCGCCAGCAGCTTGTCCGGGACAGTCTACATCGATGAGCAGTTCTTC.